These 32 T cell receptor beta chains were sequenced from one sample in a study of T cells in localized non-small cell lung cancer. The repertoire was sequenced with immunoSEQ multiplex PCR; TCRdb's copy has only in-frame clones and lacks some. The top ten hold approximately 10% of the sample, which has under 2,000 clones, 30% to 45% seen once. Sequenced material: normal lung tissue next to the tumor, taken before any cancer treatment. Receptors originate from a female donor of 60 years or more with stage II squamous cell lung carcinoma.

Concerning this clone: The junction does not match germline at one end; this may be a read error. The rearrangement uses TRBV30 and TRBJ2-5, with TRBD2 matching over 7 bases. This CDR3 comprises 14 residues. CDR1 is GTSNPN, CDR2 SVGIG, per germline (reference sequence). The CDR3, as DNA: TGTGCCTGGAGTGTACGGGTCCTAGCGGAGACTCAGTACTTC. Encoded protein: CAWSVRVLAETQYF.

This clone was counted only a few times. The rearrangement joins TRBV18 to TRBJ2-7; TRBD1 aligns across 9 bases. V lost 3 bases, J lost 3 bases, and 6 bases stayed unmatched. CDR3 size: 15 residues. Germline CDR1 reads KGHSH; CDR2 reads LQKENI. CDR3 DNA: TGTGCCAGCTCACCGTACCGGGACAGGGTCTACGAGCAGTACTTC. Translated: CASSPYRDRVYEQYF.

This clone was seen a handful of times. The chain uses TRBV6-8 and TRBJ2-7, with D maybe TRBD1 (5 bases). V lost 9 bases to trimming and J lost 0 bases, with 15 bases between them. This CDR3 contains 14 residues. The germline CDR1 and CDR2 sequences are MNHGY and SAAAGT. CDR3 protein: CASARGQSSYEQYF. The CDR3 DNA follows: TGTGCCAGTGCAAGGGGCCAGAGCTCCTACGAGCAGTACTTC.

The DNA for the CDR3 is TGCGCCAGCATCCAGCGGGAGGGGTCCTACAATGAGCAGTTCTTC. Protein product: CASIQREGSYNEQFF. The chain is built from TRBV23-1 and TRBJ2-1, with 10 bases aligning to TRBD2. TRBV23-1 carries the ORF label, with uncertain function. The CDR3 extends over 15 amino acids. The ends lost 7 bases at V and 1 base at J; junction bases unmatched: 4.

The chain recombines TRBV28 with TRBJ1-4, with D unresolved. Deletions cut 6 bases from V and 0 bases from J, with 8 bases between. CDR1 is MDHEN, CDR2 SYDVKM, per germline. This CDR3 region has 14 residues. The CDR3 DNA reads as TGTGCCAGCAGGTCCTCACCAACTAATGAAAAACTGTTTTTT. Encoded protein: CASRSSPTNEKLFF.

This clone was found a few times. The rearrangement joins TRBV18 to TRBJ2-3; TRBD1 is a possible D gene (6 bases). CDR1 and CDR2 (germline): KGHSH, LQKENI. Trimming shortened V by 1 base and J by 2 bases, and 22 bases separated the two germline ends. The CDR3 is 19 residues long. CDR3 nucleotide sequence: TGTGCCAGCTCACCACGAGGGGGTAGGCGACCCACCACCACAGATACGCAGTATTTT. Amino acid sequence: CASSPRGGRRPTTTDTQYF.

The V call is TRBV6-8, the J call TRBJ1-2; 7 nucleotides line up with TRBD1. The CDR3 runs to 13 residues. Germline CDR1 reads MNHGY; CDR2 reads SAAAGT. With 6 bases clipped from V and 2 bases from J, the junction kept 3 bases outside the gene matches. CDR3 sequence reads: CASRPTGNYGYTF. CDR3 coding DNA: TGTGCCAGCAGGCCGACAGGGAACTATGGCTACACCTTC.

By share, this clone counts as large. DNA of the CDR3: TGTGCCAGCAGTTACCTAGCCGAGGGCTACCACAATGAGCAGTTCTTC. It is translated as CASSYLAEGYHNEQFF. V usage is TRBV6-8 and J usage is TRBJ2-1; tentatively, D is TRBD2 (5 bases). The length of the CDR3 is 16 residues. V was shortened by 2 bases and J by 5 bases, with 16 bases between the two germline ends. Germline CDR1 and CDR2: MNHGY and SAAAGT.

The chain uses TRBV18 and TRBJ2-7, with TRBD1 matching 8 bases. CDR1 is KGHSH and CDR2 is LQKENI in the germline V gene. CDR3 length equals 14 residues. Trimming removed 2 bases from V and 5 bases from J; junction bases left unmatched: 5. The CDR3 coding sequence is TGTGCCAGCTCACCAAAAGACAGGGGCAACGAGCAGTACTTC. Translation gives CASSPKDRGNEQYF.

There are a few counts of this clone. The chain carries TRBV14 and TRBJ2-1; tentative D call: TRBD1 (5 bases). V lost 3 bases and J lost 2, with 8 bases in between. This CDR3 has 14 amino acids. Germline V gene sequence: CDR1 SGHDN, CDR2 FVKESK. The CDR3 loop reads CASSHLTAYNEQFF. The CDR3 DNA is TGTGCCAGCAGCCACCTGACAGCCTACAATGAGCAGTTCTTC.

The chain couples TRBV11-3 to TRBJ2-7; D is unclear. The V gene lost 2 bases and the J gene lost 5 bases, with 13 bases spanning the gap. This CDR3 spans 14 amino acids. CDR1 is SGHNT and CDR2 is YENEEA in the germline V gene. As DNA, the CDR3 is TGTGCCAGCAGCTTAAGTATAGGGAAACACGAGCAGTACTTC. It specifies CASSLSIGKHEQYF.

The V and J genes are TRBV11-3 and TRBJ2-7; TRBD1 agrees at 10 bases. The V gene end was trimmed by 3 bases and the J gene end by 5 bases; junction bases not matched to a gene: 13. CDR3 size: 17 residues. From germline, CDR1 is SGHNT and CDR2 YENEEA. The CDR3: CASSLAPGTGDLDEQYF. The CDR3 region has the DNA TGTGCCAGCAGCTTGGCCCCGGGGACAGGGGATCTAGACGAGCAGTACTTC.

This clone was picked up a small number of times. The chain is built from TRBV7-1 and TRBJ2-3; no clear D gene. TRBV7-1 is labeled an ORF, and its function is uncertain. The CDR3 covers 13 residues. V was pared by 4 bases and J by 2 bases, with 7 bases between. The CDR3 sequence: CASSLVFTDTQYF. The CDR3 DNA follows: TGTGCCAGCAGCTTAGTCTTCACAGATACGCAGTATTTT.

This clone is labeled as medium-sized. V is TRBV11-3 and J is TRBJ2-1, with D tentatively TRBD2 (6 bases). The germline gives CDR1 SGHNT, CDR2 YENEEA. Between the trimmed V and J ends, which lost 4 bases and 5 bases, there was a span of 21 bases. The CDR3 loop spans 17 amino acids. CDR3: CASSSVTGTPNNNEQFF. In DNA, the CDR3 is TGTGCCAGCAGCTCCGTAACCGGGACTCCTAATAACAATGAGCAGTTCTTC.

V is TRBV23-1 and J is TRBJ2-2; D gene ambiguous. TRBV23-1 is assigned to the ORF class and has an uncertain function. Trimming stripped 5 bases from V and 3 bases from J, with 7 bases between. The CDR3 is made up of 13 amino acids. The CDR3 bases are TGCGCCAGCAGTAGATGTTACACCGGGGAGCTGTTTTTT. This sequence encodes CASSRCYTGELFF.

V usage is TRBV15 and J usage is TRBJ2-1, with D uncertain. The CDR3 extends over 14 amino acids. Trimming cost V 1 base and J 5 bases, with 9 bases left between them. Germline V gene data show CDR1 as LNHNV and CDR2 as YYDKDF (reference sequence). The CDR3 reads CATSRGAGNNEQFF. DNA of the CDR3: TGTGCCACCAGCAGAGGGGCCGGTAACAATGAGCAGTTCTTC.

This sequence joins TRBV14 and TRBJ2-5, with D unclear. Germline-derived CDR1 and CDR2 are SGHDN and FVKESK. Trimming removed 0 bases at V and 1 base at J, with 6 bases between. CDR3 length: 14 residues. The CDR3 nucleotides read TGTGCCAGCAGCCAAGATCACTTCCAAGAGACCCAGTACTTC. Its protein product is CASSQDHFQETQYF.

The sample holds a few counts of this clone. This chain uses TRBV11-3 with TRBJ1-6; D not resolved. V shed 5 bases and J shed 3 bases, with 14 bases lying between them. Germline V gene lookup returns CDR1 SGHNT and CDR2 YENEEA. The CDR3 extends over 16 amino acids. CDR3: CASSPSVMYYNSPLHF. The CDR3, as DNA: TGTGCCAGCAGCCCGAGTGTTATGTACTATAATTCACCCCTCCACTTT.

The chain links TRBV6-8 to TRBJ1-2; 10 nucleotides agree with TRBD1. Germline-derived CDR1 and CDR2 are MNHGY and SAAAGT. V shed 10 bases and J 2 bases; nucleotides not matched to a gene: 7. This CDR3 is built from 14 residues. CDR3 nucleotides: TGTGCCACCATACGGACAGGGGGGAACTATGGCTACACCTTC. Translating gives CATIRTGGNYGYTF.

This clone was observed a handful of times. The chain is built from TRBV6-7 and TRBJ2-7; D might be TRBD2 (5 bases). TRBV6-7 is treated as an ORF (open reading frame) with a function not yet certain. Between the trimmed V and J ends, which lost 5 bases and 1 base, there was a span of 21 bases. CDR3 length: 17 residues. CDR3: CASSKRRGSDPSYEQYF. The CDR3 DNA sequence: TGTGCCAGCAGTAAGCGCCGGGGAAGTGACCCGTCCTACGAGCAGTACTTC.

This clone has a handful of counts. The chain joins TRBV11-3 to TRBJ1-1, with a weak D call TRBD1 (6 bases). CDR1 and CDR2 (germline): SGHNT, YENEEA. The ends were cut back, 5 bases at V and 6 bases at J, with 19 bases in the middle. This CDR3 has 15 residues. DNA of the CDR3: TGTGCCAGCAGCATCCTACCGGGACAAAGAGCTGAAGCTTTCTTT. Its translation is CASSILPGQRAEAFF.

The chain has TRBV9 and TRBJ1-1; 10 bases map to TRBD1. This CDR3 is 15 amino acids long. Germline V gene sequence: CDR1 SGDLS, CDR2 YYNGEE. The junction had 8 bases not matched to a gene; V was cut back by 4 bases and J by 5 bases. The CDR3 sequence: CASSPRDRGRTEAFF. CDR3 nucleotides: TGTGCCAGCAGCCCTAGAGACAGGGGGCGTACTGAAGCTTTCTTT.

The rearrangement uses TRBV11-3 and TRBJ2-2; perhaps TRBD2 as D (5 bases). Trimming removed 5 bases at V and 3 bases at J, with 10 bases between. The CDR3 has 14 residues. Germline assignment: CDR1 SGHNT and CDR2 YENEEA. The CDR3 nucleotides read TGTGCCAGCAGCCGGGGTTCCGACACCGGGGAGCTGTTTTTT. Translating gives CASSRGSDTGELFF.

This clone has only a few counts. V usage is TRBV6-8 and J usage is TRBJ2-2; TRBD1 matches at 7 bases. V shed 5 bases and J 5 bases; nucleotides not matched to a gene: 14. The CDR3 is 17 residues long. Germline CDR1 is MNHGY and CDR2 is SAAAGT. The DNA for the CDR3 is TGTGCCAGCAGTCGCGACAGGGACCGACGAAGGACCGGGGAGCTGTTTTTT. Translating gives CASSRDRDRRRTGELFF.

V is TRBV7-1 and J is TRBJ2-1, with 9 nucleotides matching TRBD2. TRBV7-1 is marked as an open reading frame, function uncertain. V was clipped by 4 bases and J by 4 bases; unmatched bases: 5. This CDR3 is 15 amino acids long. The CDR3 loop is CASSWPLAGYNEQFF. The CDR3 coding sequence is TGTGCCAGCAGCTGGCCGCTAGCGGGATACAATGAGCAGTTCTTC.

This clone appeared a few times. The V gene is TRBV9, the J gene TRBJ1-3; D might be TRBD1 (5 bases). In germline, CDR1 is SGDLS, CDR2 YYNGEE. The CDR3 contains 15 residues. V was clipped by 4 bases and J by 0 bases, with 11 bases between them. As DNA, the CDR3 is TGTGCCAGCAGCTTCTCCAGGGACTCTGGAAACACCATATATTTT. Protein sequence: CASSFSRDSGNTIYF.

This clone was counted a few times. The chain joins TRBV11-3 to TRBJ2-5; the match to TRBD2 covers 8 bases. Germline V gene sequence: CDR1 SGHNT, CDR2 YENEEA. CDR3 size: 15 residues. The trim removed 5 bases at V and 5 bases at J, leaving 10 bases unmatched. CDR3 sequence reads: CASSGKGTRMETQYF. The CDR3 DNA sequence: TGTGCCAGCAGCGGGAAAGGGACTAGGATGGAGACCCAGTACTTC.

With respect to this clone: One junction end disagrees with the germline gene, perhaps due to a read error. CDR3 sequence: CASSGSTGELFF. CDR3 DNA sequence: TGTGCCAGCAGCGGTAGCACCGGGGAGCTATTTTTT. The rearrangement uses TRBV9 and TRBJ2-2; D may be TRBD2 (5 bases). This CDR3 contains 12 residues. Germline assignment: CDR1 SGDLS and CDR2 YYNGEE.

This clone was seen only once. The CDR3 region has the DNA TGTGCCTGGGGGGGGGACCAGGACGAGACCCAGTACTTC. It specifies CAWGGDQDETQYF. The V and J genes are TRBV30 and TRBJ2-5; 7 bases line up with TRBD2. CDR3 length: 13 residues. J gave up 5 bases and V 5 bases, and 8 bases lay outside the gene matches. Germline CDR1 is GTSNPN and CDR2 is SVGIG (reference sequence).

This clone was picked up one time. The J gene is TRBJ2-7, the V gene TRBV30, with D maybe TRBD2 (6 bases). With 0 bases removed from V and 3 bases from J, the gap between germline ends came to 12 bases. There are 14 residues in the CDR3. The V gene's germline CDR1 is GTSNPN and CDR2 SVGIG (reference sequence). CDR3 amino acids: CAWSVGGVGYEQYF. CDR3 in DNA: TGTGCCTGGAGTGTAGGAGGGGTTGGCTACGAGCAGTACTTC.

This clone was counted only a few times. CDR3 in amino acids: CASSLRDRGPPGELFF. The CDR3 bases are TGTGCCAGCAGCCTTCGGGACAGGGGGCCCCCCGGGGAGCTGTTTTTT. The V and J genes are TRBV11-3 and TRBJ2-2, with 12 nucleotides matching TRBD1. The length of the CDR3 is 16 residues. Germline loops: CDR1 SGHNT, CDR2 YENEEA. After removal of 5 bases from V and 6 bases from J, the junction contained 7 bases not matched to a gene.

By proportion, this clone is medium-sized. V gene TRBV6-8 combines with J gene TRBJ2-3; possibly TRBD1 or TRBD2 for D (6 bases each). Germline V CDR1 and CDR2: MNHGY, SAAAGT. V dropped 5 bases and J dropped 5 bases, with 17 bases sitting between them. This CDR3 contains 15 residues. Here the CDR3 DNA reads TGTGCCAGCAGTCCGAGACTAGGAGGGGGAGATACGCAGTATTTT. Encoded protein: CASSPRLGGGDTQYF.